This T cell receptor beta chain emerged from a study of blood T cell repertoires in COVID-19. The CDR3 contains 16 residues. V was clipped by 3 bases and J by 3 bases; unmatched bases: 8. Germline V gene lookup returns CDR1 KGHDR and CDR2 SFDVKD. In the original analysis: Reference gene primer amplification gave nucleated cell count estimates. Clones were read by immunoSEQ multiplex PCR, and TCRdb kept only the in-frame ones, dropping some. V and J calls and clone size are those listed in that table; D and trimming were worked out from the DNA. The sample shows about 97,000 clones, 90% of them seen only once.

The V and J genes are TRBV24-1 and TRBJ2-3, with 7 bases that match TRBD1. This TCR was sampled from a man in his 60s with acute or convalescent COVID-19. The sample taken for sequencing was peripheral blood. This CDR3 is CATSDKGAGRTDTQYF. CDR3 in DNA: TGTGCCACCAGTGATAAGGGGGCTGGGAGAACAGATACGCAGTATTTT.